Each of the 12 T cell receptor beta chains below was sequenced from the same sample in a study of blood T cell repertoires in COVID-19. Data came from immunoSEQ multiplex PCR; TCRdb stores just in-frame clones and leaves some out. The profile shows around 50,000 clones, more than 80% of them singletons. Sequenced input: peripheral blood. These receptors all come from a man aged 65 to 85 with active COVID-19.

The CDR3 is CASSLDSHFTGELFF. The DNA of the CDR3 is TGTGCCAGCAGCTTAGATTCCCACTTCACCGGGGAGCTGTTTTTT. The chain employs TRBV5-6 and TRBJ2-2; the D is unclear. CDR1 is SGHDT and CDR2 is YYEEEE in the germline V gene. This CDR3 contains 15 residues. V was shortened by 2 bases and J by 4 bases, with 12 bases between the two germline ends. The variable domain in full, with the rest retrieved from reference TRBV5-6 and TRBJ2-2, is DAGVTQSPTHLIKTRGQQVTLRCSPKSGHDTVSWYQQALGQGPQFIFQYYEEEERQRGNFPDRFSGHQFPNYSSELNVNALLLGDSALYLCASSLDSHFTGELFFGEGSRLTVL.

The V and J genes are TRBV7-9 and TRBJ2-7; D may be TRBD1 (5 bases). Trimming took 2 bases from V and 3 from J, leaving 11 bases between them. Germline CDR1 reads SEHNR; CDR2 reads FQNEAQ (reference sequence). This CDR3 has 14 amino acids. The CDR3 sequence is CASSLTTTGYEQYF. As DNA, the CDR3 is TGTGCCAGCAGCTTAACCACCACAGGCTACGAGCAGTACTTC.

This chain links TRBV4-3 with TRBJ2-5; 11 nucleotides match TRBD2. Germline lookup yields CDR1 LGHNA and CDR2 YSLEER. Trimming removed 0 bases from V and 4 bases from J; junction bases left unmatched: 7. The CDR3 runs 17 residues. CDR3 sequence reads: CASSQDPSGGTGETQYF. CDR3 DNA: TGCGCCAGCAGCCAAGATCCTAGCGGGGGGACCGGAGAGACCCAGTACTTC.

The chain uses TRBV2 and TRBJ2-2; 8 nucleotides match TRBD1. V dropped 7 bases and J dropped 0; count of bases not matched to a gene: 7. This CDR3 has 16 amino acids. Germline CDR1 is SNHLY and CDR2 is FYNNEI. The CDR3 here is CASILQGGSNTGELFF. The CDR3 nucleotides are TGTGCCAGCATTTTACAGGGGGGTTCGAACACCGGGGAGCTGTTTTTT.

The rearrangement uses TRBV4-1 and TRBJ2-1; 7 nucleotides align to TRBD1. This CDR3 contains 17 residues. Germline CDR1 reads MGHRA; CDR2 reads YSYEKL. V dropped 0 bases and J dropped 0; count of bases not matched to a gene: 5. CDR3 nucleotides: TGCGCCAGCAGCCAAGAACTATGGGACAGCTCCTACAATGAGCAGTTCTTC. Protein sequence: CASSQELWDSSYNEQFF.

The rearrangement links TRBV30 to TRBJ2-1, with D possibly being TRBD2 (5 bases). CDR3 size: 18 residues. CDR1 is GTSNPN and CDR2 is SVGIG in the germline V gene (reference sequence). Trimming pared 4 bases from V and 1 base from J, leaving 23 bases between. CDR3 nucleotides: TGTGCCTGGACCTTTCTACGGCGGGTCCCCGGGTCCTACAATGAGCAGTTCTTC. It encodes CAWTFLRRVPGSYNEQFF.

This sequence joins TRBV6-2 or TRBV6-3 and TRBJ2-7; 8 nucleotides align to TRBD1. This CDR3 is 14 amino acids long. Germline values: CDR1 MNHEY, CDR2 SVGEGT. The trim removed 4 bases at V and 3 bases at J, leaving 5 bases unmatched. The chain's CDR3 is CASSSGTGVYEQYF. CDR3 DNA: TGTGCCAGCAGTTCCGGGACAGGAGTCTACGAGCAGTACTTC.

This chain uses TRBV6-5 with TRBJ1-2, with D maybe TRBD1 (6 bases). The germline V gene encodes CDR1 MNHEY and CDR2 SVGAGI. Trimming cost V 3 bases and J 6 bases, with 11 bases left between them. The CDR3 consists of 13 residues. CDR3 DNA sequence: TGTGCCAGCAGTTATACAGGGCCAGATGGCTACACCTTC. It translates to CASSYTGPDGYTF.

The chain links TRBV5-6 to TRBJ2-1; no firm D call. Trimming took 7 bases from V and 3 from J, leaving 8 bases between them. The length of the CDR3 is 12 residues. Germline CDR1 reads SGHDT; CDR2 reads YYEEEE. In DNA, the CDR3 is TGTGCCAGCGGTGGCAGCTACAATGAGCAGTTCTTC. Its translation is CASGGSYNEQFF.

The CDR3 is CASSLQGNEQFF. Written as DNA, the CDR3 is TGTGCCAGCAGCTTACAGGGCAATGAGCAGTTCTTC. The chain employs TRBV11-2 and TRBJ2-1; a possible D gene is TRBD1 (5 bases). Trimming shortened V by 2 bases and J by 6 bases, and 5 bases separated the two germline ends. The germline gives CDR1 SGHAT, CDR2 FQNNGV. The CDR3 totals 12 residues.

The J gene is TRBJ2-7, the V gene TRBV15, with D maybe TRBD1 (7 bases). Germline-derived CDR1 and CDR2 are LNHNV and YYDKDF (reference sequence). The CDR3 is 14 amino acids. V was trimmed by 3 bases and J by 4 bases, leaving 13 bases between them. The CDR3: CATSRAGQLYEQYF. For the CDR3, the DNA is TGTGCCACCAGCAGGGCGGGACAGCTATACGAGCAGTACTTC.

This rearrangement joins TRBV6-2 or TRBV6-3 to TRBJ2-3; 10 positions match TRBD1. Trimming took 2 bases from V and 2 from J; bases not matched to a gene: 4. This CDR3 has 16 amino acids. Germline CDR1 and CDR2: MNHEY and SVGEGT. The CDR3 here is CASSYPTGGVTDTQYF. The CDR3 DNA reads as TGTGCCAGCAGTTACCCGACAGGGGGCGTCACAGATACGCAGTATTTT.